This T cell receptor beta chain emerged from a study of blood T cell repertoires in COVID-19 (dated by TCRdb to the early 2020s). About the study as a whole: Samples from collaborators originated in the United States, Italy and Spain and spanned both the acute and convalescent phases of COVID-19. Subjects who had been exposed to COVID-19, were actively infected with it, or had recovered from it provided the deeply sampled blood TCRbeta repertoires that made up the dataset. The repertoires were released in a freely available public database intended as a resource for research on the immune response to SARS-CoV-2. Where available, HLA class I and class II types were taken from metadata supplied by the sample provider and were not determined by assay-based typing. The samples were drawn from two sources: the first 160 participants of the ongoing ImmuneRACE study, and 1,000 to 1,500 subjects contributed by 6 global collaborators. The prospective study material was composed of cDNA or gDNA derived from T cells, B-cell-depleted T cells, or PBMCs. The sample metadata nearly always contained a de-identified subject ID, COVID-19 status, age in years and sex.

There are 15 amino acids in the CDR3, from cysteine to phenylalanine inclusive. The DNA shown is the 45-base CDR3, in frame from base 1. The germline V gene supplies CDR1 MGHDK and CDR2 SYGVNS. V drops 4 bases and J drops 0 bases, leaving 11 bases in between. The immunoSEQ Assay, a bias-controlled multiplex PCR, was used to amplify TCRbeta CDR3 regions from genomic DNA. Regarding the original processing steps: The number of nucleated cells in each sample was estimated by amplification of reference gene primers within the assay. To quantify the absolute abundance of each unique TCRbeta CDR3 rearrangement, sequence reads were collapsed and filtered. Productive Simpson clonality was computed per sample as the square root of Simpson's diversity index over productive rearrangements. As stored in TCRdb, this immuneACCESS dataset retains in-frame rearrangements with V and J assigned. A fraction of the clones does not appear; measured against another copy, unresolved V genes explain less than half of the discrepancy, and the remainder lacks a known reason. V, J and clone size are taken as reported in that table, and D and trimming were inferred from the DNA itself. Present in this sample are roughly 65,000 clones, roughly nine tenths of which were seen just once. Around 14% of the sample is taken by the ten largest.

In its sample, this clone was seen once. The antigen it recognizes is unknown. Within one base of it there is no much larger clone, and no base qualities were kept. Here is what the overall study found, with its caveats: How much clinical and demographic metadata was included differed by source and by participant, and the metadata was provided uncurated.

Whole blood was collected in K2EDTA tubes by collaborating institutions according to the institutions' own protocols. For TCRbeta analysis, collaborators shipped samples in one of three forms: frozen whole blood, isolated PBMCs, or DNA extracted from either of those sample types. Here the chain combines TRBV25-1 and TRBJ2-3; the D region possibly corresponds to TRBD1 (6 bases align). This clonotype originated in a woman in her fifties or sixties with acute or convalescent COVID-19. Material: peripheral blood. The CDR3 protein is CASSGDRRSTDTQYF. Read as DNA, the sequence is TGTGCCAGCAGTGGCGACAGGAGAAGCACAGATACGCAGTATTTT.